This TCR beta chain emerged from a study of shared clonotypes between healthy human individuals. Trimming removed 5 bases from V and 0 bases from J, with 11 bases in between. Germline V gene lookup returns CDR1 SGHVS and CDR2 FNYEAQ. The CDR3 totals 16 residues. At a deep level, the assay was run. Libraries were prepared by immunoSEQ multiplex PCR; TCRdb keeps only in-frame clonotypes and omits some of them. The sample includes some 500,000 clones, about 74% of them seen just once. The rearrangement links TRBV7-6 to TRBJ1-6; tentatively, D is TRBD1 (6 bases). The sequenced material came from PBMCs. This TCR was recovered from a woman aged 35 to 49 in good health. Some clones in this sample may be carry-over from other donors' samples. CDR3 in DNA: TGTGCCAGCAGCCAAGGGGGGGACTCCTATAATTCACCCCTCCACTTT. This encodes CASSQGGDSYNSPLHF.